The 28 T cell receptor beta chains below were found in one sample sequenced in a study of T cells in Graves' hyperthyroidism and ophthalmopathy (dated by TCRdb to between 2019 and 2020). The library was obtained by multiplex PCR. Reads for this sample came from an Illumina HiSeq 2000. TCR beta CDR3 regions were amplified from RNA transcripts. The TCR CDR3 was subjected to a first round of RT-PCR using the HTBI primer set and the Qiagen OneStep RT-PCR kit. TCRdb reprocessing: public reads trimmed at Q25 with fastp, clones called with MiXCR, in-frame beta chains kept. Rows merge per CDR3 protein into single entries with the most common DNA and genes. The sample data list 500,000 to 750,000 distinct CDR3 sequences, and 11% to 15% of these were observed just once. 7% to 9% of the sample is in the top ten clones. The material sequenced was blood. The receptors derive from a young woman with Graves' ophthalmopathy.

The chain couples TRBV29-1 to TRBJ2-5; 9 nucleotides match TRBD2. The V segment lost 7 bases and the J segment 5 bases; nucleotides outside the gene matches: 8. CDR1 SQVTM and CDR2 ANQGSEA come from the germline V gene. The CDR3 runs 13 residues. The CDR3 is CSALGLARETQYF. The CDR3, as DNA: TGCAGCGCCCTCGGACTAGCGAGGGAGACCCAGTACTTC.

The rearrangement uses TRBV6-2 or TRBV6-3 and TRBJ1-5; no reliable D call. The CDR3 consists of 15 residues. With 0 bases removed from V and 0 bases from J, the gap between germline ends came to 6 bases. CDR1 and CDR2 (germline): MNHEY, SVGEGT. The DNA of the CDR3 is TGTGCCAGCAGTTACTCATACGGTAGCAATCAGCCCCAGCATTTT. Translation gives CASSYSYGSNQPQHF.

This clonotype turned up a few times. V usage is TRBV10-3 and J usage is TRBJ2-1; no clear D. CDR1 is ENHRY, CDR2 SYGVKD, per germline. With 10 bases removed from V and 8 bases from J, the gap between germline ends came to 15 bases. The CDR3 covers 12 residues. The CDR3 nucleotides are TGTGCCAACGGGCCGGGTATCGATGAGCAGTTCTTC. This sequence encodes CANGPGIDEQFF.

The rearrangement uses TRBV15 and TRBJ2-3; 8 nucleotides agree with TRBD2. This CDR3 is built from 16 residues. The germline V gene encodes CDR1 LNHNV and CDR2 YYDKDF (reference sequence). V dropped 3 bases and J dropped 6; count of bases not matched to a gene: 11. The CDR3 here is CATSRPRGLDQDTQYF. The CDR3 DNA follows: TGTGCCACCAGCAGGCCTCGGGGACTAGATCAGGATACGCAGTATTTT.

J is TRBJ2-1 and V is TRBV28, with 16 bases fitting TRBD2. Germline lookup yields CDR1 MDHEN and CDR2 SYDVKM. The CDR3 totals 17 residues. With 6 bases clipped from V and 8 bases from J, the junction kept 10 bases outside the gene matches. The CDR3 here is CASSPGTSGREGDEQFF. The CDR3 region has the DNA TGTGCCAGCAGCCCCGGGACTAGCGGGAGGGAGGGGGATGAGCAGTTCTTC.

Comments on this clonotype: At one of its ends the junction is not consistent with the germline gene, which may arise from a read error. The chain joins TRBV20-1 to TRBJ1-5; 7 nucleotides agree with TRBD1. CDR1 is DFQATT, CDR2 SNEGSKA, per germline (reference sequence). The length of the CDR3 is 15 residues. CDR3 sequence: CSARVEGARNQPRHF. CDR3 coding DNA: TGCAGTGCTAGAGTTGAGGGGGCGCGTAATCAGCCCCGGCATTTT.

The chain couples TRBV6-4 to TRBJ1-6, with TRBD1 identical over 9 bases. The CDR3 length is 15 residues. CDR1 is MRHNA, CDR2 SNTAGT, per germline. Unmatched junction bases numbered 8, after V lost 5 bases and J lost 9 bases. CDR3 nucleotides: TGTGCCAGCAGTCACACCGGGACAGGGAGTTCACCCCTCCACTTT. Its protein product is CASSHTGTGSSPLHF.

On this clonotype itself: A clone one base away is much larger, so this may be a read error. The V call is TRBV20-1, the J call TRBJ1-1, with D possibly being TRBD1 (5 bases). V dropped 2 bases and J dropped 0 bases, with 13 bases sitting between them. Germline values: CDR1 DFQATT, CDR2 SNEGSKA (reference sequence). This CDR3 has 15 amino acids. The CDR3 here is CSARRIEDMNTEAFF. Here the CDR3 DNA reads TGCAGTGCTAGAAGGATCGAGGACATGAACACTGAAGCTTTCTTT.

This clonotype came up many times. This rearrangement joins TRBV30 to TRBJ2-7; 9 nucleotides line up with TRBD1. In germline, CDR1 is GTSNPN, CDR2 SVGIG (reference sequence). The length of the CDR3 is 14 residues. Trimming cost V 5 bases and J 2 bases; bases outside gene matches: 7. CDR3 nucleotide sequence: TGTGCCTGGTCCACCGGGACAGGGACCTACGAGCAGTACTTC. Its translation is CAWSTGTGTYEQYF.

Ten or more counts support this clonotype. V and J are TRBV6-5 and TRBJ2-7; perhaps TRBD1 as D (5 bases). Germline V CDR1 and CDR2: MNHEY, SVGAGI. V was trimmed by 2 bases and J by 1 base, leaving 18 bases between them. The CDR3 has 17 amino acids. Here the CDR3 DNA reads TGTGCCAGCAGTTACACACTCAGGCAGGGCTTTTCCTACGAGCAGTACTTC. It codes for CASSYTLRQGFSYEQYF.

This clonotype was counted ten times or more. The rearrangement uses TRBV6-1 and TRBJ1-5, with D perhaps matching TRBD1 (6 bases). This CDR3 region has 15 residues. The V and J ends lost 6 bases and 4 bases respectively, with 16 bases between them. The V gene's germline CDR1 is MNHNS and CDR2 SASEGT. CDR3 sequence reads: CASRVLRGSNQPQHF. The CDR3 DNA reads TGTGCCAGCAGGGTCCTCAGGGGATCGAATCAGCCCCAGCATTTT.

This rearrangement joins TRBV7-9 to TRBJ2-1; either TRBD1 or TRBD2 may supply D (5 bases each). Trimming stripped 1 base from V and 6 bases from J, with 16 bases between. From germline, CDR1 is SEHNR and CDR2 FQNEAQ (reference sequence). The CDR3 is made up of 16 amino acids. CDR3 in DNA: TGTGCCAGCAGCTTAGGCCCCTCGGGGCTAGTCAATGAGCAGTTCTTC. This gives the protein CASSLGPSGLVNEQFF.

This clonotype occurred many times. The rearrangement uses TRBV7-9 and TRBJ1-1, with TRBD1 as a possible D gene (6 bases). From germline, CDR1 is SEHNR and CDR2 FQNEAQ (reference sequence). The CDR3 runs 15 residues. V lost 8 bases to trimming and J lost 3 bases, with 19 bases between them. CDR3 sequence: CASRNRWDKDTEAFF. CDR3 coding DNA: TGTGCCAGCCGAAATCGATGGGACAAAGACACTGAAGCTTTCTTT.

Of note for this clonotype: A read error may be the cause here, since a much bigger clone is one base away. The chain links TRBV11-2 to TRBJ2-7; D could derive from TRBD1 or TRBD2 (5 bases each). The CDR3 loop spans 15 amino acids. Germline V lookup: CDR1 SGHAT, CDR2 FQNNGV. CDR3 DNA: TGTGCCAGCAGCGTAGAGGGGCCTATCTCCTACGAGCAGTACTTC. Amino acids: CASSVEGPISYEQYF.

There are many counts of this clonotype. The chain carries TRBV7-2 and TRBJ1-5; TRBD1 matches at 9 bases. Germline V gene sequence: CDR1 SGHTA, CDR2 FQGNSA. The CDR3 covers 16 residues. V was pared by 1 base and J by 5 bases, with 6 bases of the junction left unmatched. The CDR3 bases are TGTGCCAGCAGCTTAGGTCCGGGACAGGGTTATCAGCCCCAGCATTTT. This gives the protein CASSLGPGQGYQPQHF.

There are many counts of this clonotype. V is TRBV5-4 and J is TRBJ2-3; 11 bases agree with TRBD2. The CDR3 runs 17 residues. Losses at the gene ends were 0 bases for V and 4 bases for J; bases not matched to a gene: 7. Germline CDR1 SGHNT, CDR2 YYREEE (reference sequence). The CDR3 is CASSLEEGSGRADTQYF. The CDR3 region has the DNA TGTGCCAGCAGCTTGGAAGAGGGTAGCGGGAGGGCAGATACGCAGTATTTT. The full variable domain, completed using reference TRBV5-4 and TRBJ2-3, is ETGVTQSPTHLIKTRGQQVTLRCSSQSGHNTVSWYQQALGQGPQFIFQYYREEENGRGNFPPRFSGLQFPNYSSELNVNALELDDSALYLCASSLEEGSGRADTQYFGPGTRLTVL.

This clonotype occurred many times. V is TRBV6-6 and J is TRBJ2-7; D is possibly TRBD1 (6 bases). V gave up 0 bases and J gave up 3 bases, with 12 bases separating them. Per germline, CDR1 MNHNY and CDR2 SVGAGI (reference sequence). This CDR3 has 15 amino acids. The CDR3 DNA reads TGTGCCAGCAGTTACTCGAACAGGGCTGGCTACGAGCAGTACTTC. It yields the protein CASSYSNRAGYEQYF.

This clonotype was seen a few times. V gene TRBV19 combines with J gene TRBJ2-5; 11 bases match TRBD1. Germline CDR1 is LNHDA and CDR2 is SQIVND (reference sequence). The CDR3 sequence is 13 residues long. Losses at the gene ends were 5 bases for V and 7 bases for J; bases not matched to a gene: 3. CDR3 DNA sequence: TGTGCCAGTAGTGGCGGGACAGGGGGGACCCAGTACTTC. It encodes CASSGGTGGTQYF.

Many counts were recorded for this clonotype. This chain links TRBV2 with TRBJ2-5; 13 bases fit TRBD2. The germline V gene encodes CDR1 SNHLY and CDR2 FYNNEI. V lost 6 bases and J lost 7; bases outside the gene matches: 8. The CDR3 loop spans 15 amino acids. The chain's CDR3 is CASSGTSGALGTQYF. In DNA, the CDR3 is TGTGCCAGCAGCGGGACTAGCGGGGCGCTAGGGACCCAGTACTTC.

This chain uses TRBV7-9 with TRBJ2-7; 8 bases match TRBD1. CDR1 and CDR2 from the germline V gene are SEHNR and FQNEAQ (reference sequence). V lost 3 bases, J lost 2 bases, and 24 bases stayed unmatched. The CDR3 is 21 amino acids. The chain's CDR3 is CASSLATGQGKGSPLPYEQYF. The CDR3, as DNA: TGTGCCAGCAGCTTGGCCACTGGACAGGGTAAAGGATCCCCCCTCCCCTACGAGCAGTACTTC.

In its sample, this clonotype was seen many times. The chain links TRBV10-3 to TRBJ1-2; 9 bases are a match to TRBD1. The V segment lost 8 bases and the J segment 2 bases; nucleotides outside the gene matches: 6. Germline V CDR1 and CDR2: ENHRY, SYGVKD. This CDR3 is 14 amino acids long. CDR3: CAISGQGPNYGYTF. The CDR3 nucleotides read TGTGCCATCTCTGGACAGGGGCCCAACTATGGCTACACCTTC.

The table lists this clonotype with many counts. The V gene is TRBV7-6, the J gene TRBJ2-7, with 14 positions matching TRBD2. Unmatched junction bases numbered 9, after V lost 5 bases and J lost 6 bases. CDR3 length: 16 residues. The germline CDR1 and CDR2 sequences are SGHVS and FNYEAQ. CDR3 in amino acids: CASSTFGTSGSSEQYF. The DNA of the CDR3 is TGTGCCAGCAGCACCTTTGGGACTAGCGGGAGTAGCGAGCAGTACTTC.

A few counts support this clonotype. The V gene is TRBV7-6, the J gene TRBJ1-4; tentative D call: TRBD1 (6 bases). CDR3 length: 15 residues. Germline-derived CDR1 and CDR2 are SGHVS and FNYEAQ. Trimming removed 2 bases at V and 8 bases at J, with 15 bases between. The CDR3 sequence is CASSLSLGAGEKLFF. CDR3 DNA: TGTGCCAGCAGCTTATCTTTGGGGGCTGGCGAAAAACTGTTTTTT.

Turning to this clonotype: Since a much larger clone is just one base distant, this may be a read error. The genes are TRBV30 and TRBJ1-5, with a weak D call TRBD1 (6 bases). Germline assignment: CDR1 GTSNPN and CDR2 SVGIG (reference sequence). The CDR3 loop spans 16 amino acids. As DNA, the CDR3 is TGTGCCCGGAGTCCGCTAGGGGGGCTGAGCAATCAGCCCCAGCATTTT. Protein product: CARSPLGGLSNQPQHF.

This chain joins TRBV9 and TRBJ2-7; 9 bases map to TRBD1. Germline loops: CDR1 SGDLS, CDR2 YYNGEE. The V and J ends lost 2 bases and 3 bases, in that order; junction bases with no gene match: 3. The CDR3 loop spans 14 amino acids. The CDR3 spells CASSVAGQGYEQYF. As DNA, the CDR3 is TGTGCCAGCAGCGTTGCGGGACAGGGCTACGAGCAGTACTTC.

This clonotype was recorded a few times. The rearrangement joins TRBV12-3 or TRBV12-4 to TRBJ2-5; TRBD2 might be the D (6 bases). Trimming removed 3 bases from V and 0 bases from J, with 20 bases in between. The CDR3 has 18 amino acids. The CDR3 region is CASSFGAWGLWYQETQYF. CDR3 sequence (DNA): TGTGCCAGCAGTTTTGGGGCCTGGGGACTCTGGTACCAAGAGACCCAGTACTTC.

The V call is TRBV2, the J call TRBJ2-5; 12 positions agree with TRBD2. The CDR3 loop spans 15 amino acids. V lost 1 base to trimming and J lost 3 bases; unmatched junction nucleotides: 0. The germline V gene encodes CDR1 SNHLY and CDR2 FYNNEI. The DNA of the CDR3 is TGTGCCAGCAGTGAAGGACTAGCGGGAGAAGAGACCCAGTACTTC. Protein sequence: CASSEGLAGEETQYF.

The V call is TRBV6-5, the J call TRBJ2-5, with 7 bases matching TRBD2. Germline assignment: CDR1 MNHEY and CDR2 SVGAGI. This CDR3 has 16 amino acids. Trimming removed 0 bases from V and 2 bases from J; junction bases left unmatched: 6. In DNA form, the CDR3 reads TGTGCCAGCAGTTACTCCCGCAGTAGCGGGCAAGAGACCCAGTACTTC. Its translation: CASSYSRSSGQETQYF.